Listed below are T cell receptor beta chains from one sample, sequenced in a study of T cell changes during pregnancy in multiple sclerosis. Generated by immunoSEQ multiplex PCR, the TCRdb table keeps only in-frame clones and is missing some. The table lists roughly 30,000 clones, about 93% of them singletons, with around 0.42% in the top ten. Material: CD4+ T cells from peripheral blood mononuclear cells, obtained in the second trimester of pregnancy. Every receptor here comes from a female donor with multiple sclerosis, enrolled in a pregnancy study. CDR3s include the opening cysteine and the closing phenylalanine or tryptophan. D genes are given only for firm matches. A row's size may be missing; if present it is once, few, many or a size class.

CDR3 DNA: TGCGCCAGCAGTGCCTTTGGGACTAGCGGGAATCTCTACGAGCAGTACTTC; CDR3 protein: CASSAFGTSGNLYEQYF; clone size: .; V gene: TRBV10-1; D gene: TRBD2; J gene: TRBJ2-7
CDR3 DNA: TGTGCCAGCAGCCAGCGGGACAGGGAGACCCAGTACTTC; CDR3 protein: CASSQRDRETQYF; clone size: .; V gene: TRBV11-2; D gene: .; J gene: TRBJ2-5
CDR3 DNA: TGTGCCAGCAGCTATAACAGGGGGCGGGAAAAACTGTTTTTT; CDR3 protein: CASSYNRGREKLFF; clone size: once; V gene: TRBV11-2; D gene: TRBD1; J gene: TRBJ1-4
CDR3 DNA: TGTGCCAGCAGCTTTCGAGAGACCCAGTACTTC; CDR3 protein: CASSFRETQYF; clone size: .; V gene: TRBV5-5; D gene: .; J gene: TRBJ2-5
CDR3 DNA: TGTGCCAGCAGTCTTCGGACAGGGACTCCCGGAAACACCATATATTTT; CDR3 protein: CASSLRTGTPGNTIYF; clone size: .; V gene: TRBV27; D gene: TRBD1; J gene: TRBJ1-3
CDR3 DNA: TGCAGCGTTGTCTATACAGGGGCAAAGAGGACCCAGTACTTC; CDR3 protein: CSVVYTGAKRTQYF; clone size: .; V gene: TRBV29-1; D gene: TRBD1; J gene: TRBJ2-5
CDR3 DNA: TGTGCCAGCAGCCAACAAACACTCGGGAGCAATGAGCAGTTCTTC; CDR3 protein: CASSQQTLGSNEQFF; clone size: .; V gene: TRBV4-2; D gene: .; J gene: TRBJ2-1
CDR3 DNA: TGTGCCAGCAGCTTAACACGCGGAAGAAAACTCAAGGAAGCTTTCTTT; CDR3 protein: CASSLTRGRKLKEAFF; clone size: .; V gene: TRBV5-6; D gene: .; J gene: TRBJ1-1
CDR3 DNA: TGTGCCAGCAGCGGGACAGTTACCGGGGAGCTGTTTTTT; CDR3 protein: CASSGTVTGELFF; clone size: .; V gene: TRBV9; D gene: .; J gene: TRBJ2-2
CDR3 DNA: TGCGCCAGCAGCTTGGGACAGGGAGGCGAGCAGTACTTC; CDR3 protein: CASSLGQGGEQYF; clone size: .; V gene: TRBV5-1; D gene: .; J gene: TRBJ2-7
CDR3 DNA: TGTGCCAGCATCATACAGGTACCCTCCTACGAGCAGTACTTC; CDR3 protein: CASIIQVPSYEQYF; clone size: .; V gene: TRBV27; D gene: .; J gene: TRBJ2-7
CDR3 DNA: TGTGCCAGCAGGGGGTCGACAGTGTGGATCTTC; CDR3 protein: CASRGSTVWIF; clone size: .; V gene: TRBV6-1; D gene: .; J gene: TRBJ1-2
CDR3 DNA: TGTGCCAGCAGTGCTAGCGGGAGGAACACCGGGGAGCTGTTTTTT; CDR3 protein: CASSASGRNTGELFF; clone size: .; V gene: TRBV2; D gene: TRBD2; J gene: TRBJ2-2
CDR3 DNA: TGTGCCAGCGGCAAGGGACTTTTGGGAACAGATACGCAGTATTTT; CDR3 protein: CASGKGLLGTDTQYF; clone size: .; V gene: TRBV9; D gene: .; J gene: TRBJ2-3
CDR3 DNA: TGTGCCGCCATAAGCTCGGGTAGGGGTGAGCAGTACTTC; CDR3 protein: CAAISSGRGEQYF; clone size: .; V gene: TRBV6-1; D gene: .; J gene: TRBJ2-7
CDR3 DNA: TGTGCCAGTAGTACCCTTTTACAGGGACCCACACACAATGAGCAGTTCTTC; CDR3 protein: CASSTLLQGPTHNEQFF; clone size: .; V gene: TRBV19; D gene: .; J gene: TRBJ2-1
CDR3 DNA: TGTGCCAGCAGCTCCGGTGCGGGGACCTCCTACGAGCAGTACTTC; CDR3 protein: CASSSGAGTSYEQYF; clone size: .; V gene: TRBV28; D gene: .; J gene: TRBJ2-7
CDR3 DNA: TGCGCCAGCAGCTTTCGGGGGGCCACTGAAGCTTTCTTT; CDR3 protein: CASSFRGATEAFF; clone size: .; V gene: TRBV5-1; D gene: .; J gene: TRBJ1-1
CDR3 DNA: TGTGCCAGCAGCCTTACTAACTTGAACTACAATGAGCAGTTCTTC; CDR3 protein: CASSLTNLNYNEQFF; clone size: .; V gene: TRBV4-2; D gene: .; J gene: TRBJ2-1
CDR3 DNA: TGTGCCAGCAGCCCGTCTAGCGGGAGAGGCTATTCCTACGAGCAGTACTTC; CDR3 protein: CASSPSSGRGYSYEQYF; clone size: .; V gene: TRBV7-2; D gene: TRBD2; J gene: TRBJ2-7